This record concerns one TCR beta chain sequence. As originally analysed: Scientists estimated how many nucleated cells there were by amplifying reference gene primers. Sequencing used immunoSEQ multiplex PCR; TCRdb keeps in-frame clones, though not all of them. For V, J and clone size, that table is used; D and trimming come from the DNA. The repertoire has 250,000 to 350,000 clones, 70% to 90% of them found once; the top ten carry around 6%. The data are from a study of blood T cell repertoires in COVID-19. Study as a whole: Material from acute and convalescent COVID-19 was sourced from the United States, Italy and Spain. T cells, B-cell-depleted T cells, or PBMCs supplied cDNA or gDNA.

Enrollees, about 18 to 95 years old, lived in approximately 24 US areas. Trimming pared 4 bases from V and 4 bases from J, leaving 8 bases between. Germline lookup yields CDR1 SGHNT and CDR2 YYREEE (reference sequence). The length of the CDR3 is 12 residues. Sequenced: PBMCs or T cells enriched from blood (not recorded which). The rearrangement uses TRBV5-4 and TRBJ1-2; D uncertain. This TCR was sampled from a woman in her twenties or thirties who had recovered from COVID-19. The CDR3 coding sequence is TGTGCCAGCAGCCCTGACACCTATGGCTACACCTTC. This encodes CASSPDTYGYTF.